What follows are 17 T cell receptor beta chains derived from one specimen sequenced in a study of shared T cell receptors in the human thymus. Clones were read by immunoSEQ multiplex PCR, and TCRdb kept only the in-frame ones, dropping some. The sample lists hundreds of thousands of clones, over 75% occurring once. The sample was also linked to a second study, of human thymus T cells.

The specimen was thymocytes. These receptors were obtained from a boy in the first two years of life with a congenital heart defect.

The V call is TRBV6-5, the J call TRBJ1-2; 7 bases match TRBD1. The CDR3 has 14 residues. V gave up 6 bases and J gave up 2 bases; unmatched junction bases: 6. CDR1 and CDR2 (germline): MNHEY, SVGAGI. The chain's CDR3 is CASRGTDPNYGYTF. CDR3 bases: TGTGCCAGCAGGGGGACAGACCCAAACTATGGCTACACCTTC.

The V gene is TRBV5-1, the J gene TRBJ2-5; D may be TRBD1 (5 bases). This CDR3 is 15 amino acids long. The V end was cut by 0 bases, the J end by 3 bases, with 12 bases between. In germline, CDR1 is SGHRS, CDR2 YFSETQ. Written as DNA, the CDR3 is TGCGCCAGCAGCTTGGTGGTCGACAGAGAAGAGACCCAGTACTTC. Its protein is CASSLVVDREETQYF.

The rearrangement uses TRBV7-8 and TRBJ1-6; D is possibly TRBD1 (5 bases). Germline CDR1 SGHVS, CDR2 FQNEAQ. This CDR3 contains 15 residues. V was trimmed by 5 bases and J by 8 bases, leaving 16 bases between them. CDR3 DNA: TGTGCCAGCAGCCGACCAGACAGTATGGATTCACCCCTCCACTTT. This gives the protein CASSRPDSMDSPLHF.

The chain recombines TRBV30 with TRBJ2-3; TRBD2 agrees at 8 bases. Germline CDR1 GTSNPN, CDR2 SVGIG (reference sequence). The V and J ends lost 5 bases and 2 bases, in that order; junction bases with no gene match: 6. The length of the CDR3 is 14 residues. CDR3 sequence: CAWDSGVSTDTQYF. The CDR3 DNA sequence: TGTGCCTGGGATAGCGGGGTCTCCACAGATACGCAGTATTTT.

The V call is TRBV5-1, the J call TRBJ2-2; perhaps TRBD2 as D (6 bases). V gave up 7 bases and J gave up 6 bases, with 10 bases separating them. The CDR3 runs 12 residues. Germline lookup yields CDR1 SGHRS and CDR2 YFSETQ. The CDR3 protein is CASGTRPGELFF. DNA of the CDR3: TGCGCCAGCGGGACTCGCCCCGGGGAGCTGTTTTTT.

The V and J genes are TRBV5-6 and TRBJ1-1; D not certain. This CDR3 is 13 amino acids long. Trimming left V 5 bases short and J 1 base short, with 9 bases between. Germline CDR1 is SGHDT and CDR2 is YYEEEE. CDR3 nucleotide sequence: TGTGCCAGCAGTTGTGCAGGGAACACTGAAGCTTTCTTT. Translated, it gives CASSCAGNTEAFF.

The J gene is TRBJ2-7, the V gene TRBV12-5, with TRBD1 matching 8 bases. The V gene end was trimmed by 6 bases and the J gene end by 1 base; junction bases not matched to a gene: 5. The germline gives CDR1 LGHNT, CDR2 FRNRAP. The CDR3 is made up of 14 amino acids. The CDR3 DNA reads as TGTGCTAGTGGGCGCACAGGGGGGTCCTACGAGCAGTACTTC. Protein product: CASGRTGGSYEQYF.

The chain has TRBV11-3 and TRBJ2-7; TRBD1 matches 7 bases. CDR3 length: 15 residues. Trimming removed 1 base from V and 5 bases from J; junction bases left unmatched: 8. Germline CDR1 and CDR2: SGHNT and YENEEA. CDR3 bases: TGTGCCAGCAGCTTAGGCCCGACAGGGATTAACGAGCAGTACTTC. This codes for CASSLGPTGINEQYF.

The chain is built from TRBV21-1 and TRBJ2-7; the listed D gene, TRBD2, was not tested against the DNA. TRBV21-1 is reported as a pseudogene. This CDR3 is built from 14 residues. The CDR3: CASSFIGVGYEQYF. As DNA, the CDR3 is TGTGCCAGCAGTTTTATCGGAGTCGGTTACGAGCAGTACTTC.

The CDR3 protein is CASSSSRVLNQPQHF. In DNA, the CDR3 is TGTGCCAGCAGCTCCAGCAGGGTGCTCAATCAGCCCCAGCATTTT. V and J are TRBV7-8 and TRBJ1-5, with a weak D call TRBD1 (5 bases). V gave up 4 bases and J gave up 3 bases, with 13 bases separating them. CDR1 is SGHVS and CDR2 is FQNEAQ in the germline V gene. The CDR3 extends over 15 amino acids. The whole variable domain, filled in from reference TRBV7-8 and TRBJ1-5, reads GAGVSQSPRYKVAKRGQDVALRCDPISGHVSLFWYQQALGQGPEFLTYFQNEAQLDKSGLPSDRFFAERPEGSVSTLKIQRTQQEDSAVYLCASSSSRVLNQPQHFGDGTRLSIL.

The rearrangement joins TRBV6-6 to TRBJ1-3, with 7 bases that match TRBD1. The CDR3 is 15 amino acids. The germline V gene has CDR1 MNHNY and CDR2 SVGAGI (reference sequence). Trimming cost V 5 bases and J 3 bases; bases outside gene matches: 7. This CDR3 is CASSPDRALGNTIYF. For the CDR3, the DNA is TGTGCCAGCAGTCCCGACAGGGCCCTTGGAAACACCATATATTTT.

The V call is TRBV28, the J call TRBJ1-2; maybe TRBD1 (6 bases). Germline values: CDR1 MDHEN, CDR2 SYDVKM. CDR3 length: 17 residues. V was trimmed by 5 bases and J by 4 bases, leaving 23 bases between them. The CDR3 loop is CASSEGYRAKGPYGYTF. In nucleotides, the CDR3 is TGTGCCAGCAGTGAGGGTTACAGGGCTAAAGGACCCTATGGCTACACCTTC.

The chain employs TRBV30 and TRBJ1-1; D gene uncertain. Per germline, CDR1 GTSNPN and CDR2 SVGIG (reference sequence). The CDR3 is 14 residues long. Trimming left V 5 bases short and J 2 bases short, with 15 bases between. The CDR3 region has the DNA TGTGCCTGGTGCGACCGGGTATCTAACACTGAAGCTTTCTTT. Amino acids: CAWCDRVSNTEAFF.

The rearrangement uses TRBV12-5 and TRBJ2-2, with D tentatively TRBD1 (5 bases). Trimming stripped 6 bases from V and 3 bases from J, with 11 bases between. Germline CDR1 LGHNT, CDR2 FRNRAP. The CDR3 is 14 amino acids. This chain's CDR3 is CASGTDRDTGELFF. Here the CDR3 DNA reads TGTGCTAGTGGGACAGACAGAGACACCGGGGAGCTGTTTTTT.

The chain recombines TRBV19 with TRBJ1-1; 7 positions match TRBD1. The CDR3 has 15 residues. J was trimmed by 1 base and V by 4 bases; bases with no gene match: 6. The germline V gene has CDR1 LNHDA and CDR2 SQIVND (reference sequence). The DNA of the CDR3 is TGTGCCAGTAGTACCGAAGGGGGCCCGAACACTGAAGCTTTCTTT. Protein product: CASSTEGGPNTEAFF.

The V call is TRBV5-6, the J call TRBJ2-4; weak D call: TRBD2 (8 bases). The germline V and J ends were trimmed by 1 base and 9 bases, with 20 bases remaining between them. The CDR3 has 16 amino acids. Germline lookup yields CDR1 SGHDT and CDR2 YYEEEE. The CDR3, as DNA: TGTGCCAGCAGCTTGACCAGGGGGACTAGTAAGGCCATTCAGTACTTC. Protein sequence: CASSLTRGTSKAIQYF.

The J gene is TRBJ2-3, the V gene TRBV19; TRBD2 aligns across 8 bases. CDR1 is LNHDA, CDR2 SQIVND, per germline (reference sequence). With V trimmed by 0 bases and J by 5 bases, 10 bases remained unmatched. CDR3 length equals 17 residues. The CDR3 loop reads CASSIDQGSGNGDTQYF. For the CDR3, the DNA is TGTGCCAGTAGTATAGATCAGGGTAGCGGGAACGGAGATACGCAGTATTTT.